These T cell receptor beta chains were read from a single sample in a study of blood T cell repertoires in COVID-19. Profiling relied on immunoSEQ multiplex PCR, and the TCRdb table lists in-frame clones only, not all of them. The sample lists under 300,000 clones; roughly 90% were seen once. The specimen sequenced was PBMCs or T cells enriched from blood (not recorded which). These receptors all stem from a man in his forties who had recovered from COVID-19. The CDR3 runs from the conserved cysteine through the conserved F or W. The D gene is left open where the match is weak. Clone size is not always given. Where it is, it says once, few, many or a class for expanded clones.

v_call	d_call	clone_size	j_call	cdr3_nt	cdr3_aa
TRBV7-9	TRBD1	-	TRBJ1-1	TGTGCCAGCAGCTTGACAGGGACTGAAGCTTTCTTT	CASSLTGTEAFF
TRBV13	TRBD1	-	TRBJ1-2	TGTGCCAGCAGCTTGGGGACAGGGGGCAGTGGCTACACCTTC	CASSLGTGGSGYTF
TRBV7-3	TRBD2	-	TRBJ2-7	TGTGCCAGCAGCTTCTTTAAACCGGGACTAGCGGGAGGGCCTCGGTACGAGCAGTACTTC	CASSFFKPGLAGGPRYEQYF
TRBV4-2	-	-	TRBJ2-1	TGTGCCAGCAGCCAAGATTTAGAACAGGGCAATGAGCAGTTCTTC	CASSQDLEQGNEQFF
TRBV7-3	-	-	TRBJ2-1	TGTGCCAGCAGCTTAGGGGAGGTGGCGGTCGAATTCTTC	CASSLGEVAVEFF
TRBV6-5	-	-	TRBJ2-7	TGTGCCACTTATATGACAGGAACCTACGAGCAGTACTTC	CATYMTGTYEQYF
TRBV11-2	-	-	TRBJ1-1	TGTGCCAGCAGCTTAGAACGGACTGAAGCTTTCTTT	CASSLERTEAFF
TRBV7-9	-	-	TRBJ1-4	TGTGCCAGCAGCTCCCCCGGGGGGCGTCAAGAAAAACTGTTTTTT	CASSSPGGRQEKLFF
TRBV12-5	TRBD2	-	TRBJ2-7	TGTGCTAGTGGTTTTAGCGGGAGCTCCTACGAGCAGTACTTC	CASGFSGSSYEQYF
TRBV5-8	TRBD1	-	TRBJ2-6	TGTGCCAGCAGCTTCGACAGGGTTGCTGGGGCCAACGTCCTGACTTTC	CASSFDRVAGANVLTF
TRBV13	-	-	TRBJ2-6	TGTGCCAGCAGCTTACCCCACGGGTCCGGGGCCAACGTCCTGACTTTC	CASSLPHGSGANVLTF
TRBV18	-	-	TRBJ2-3	TGTGCCAGCTCACCCAGAAATGCCGCAGATACGCAGTATTTT	CASSPRNAADTQYF
TRBV29-1	TRBD2	-	TRBJ2-2	TGCAGCGTTGCGTCGTCGAACTTAGCGGGGGCCGGGGAGCTGTTTTTT	CSVASSNLAGAGELFF
TRBV12-5	TRBD2	-	TRBJ2-7	TGTGCTAGTGGTTTGGGGCTAGCGGGGGTCCTTGACGAGCAGTACTTC	CASGLGLAGVLDEQYF
TRBV5-4	TRBD1	-	TRBJ2-2	TGTGCCAGCAGCTTTCAGGACAGGGTACTTACCGGGGAGCTGTTTTTT	CASSFQDRVLTGELFF
TRBV6-4	TRBD2	-	TRBJ2-1	TGTGCCAGCAGTGACTTCTGGACTAGCGGGAGTAATGAGCAGTTCTTC	CASSDFWTSGSNEQFF
TRBV6-5	TRBD1	-	TRBJ1-2	TGTGCCAGCAGAAGGACAGGGGGCGAATTTGGCTACACCTTC	CASRRTGGEFGYTF
TRBV30	TRBD1	-	TRBJ1-5	TGTGCCTGGAGTGTACGAGGGGGCACTCAGCCCCAGCATTTT	CAWSVRGGTQPQHF
TRBV4-2	-	-	TRBJ2-5	TGTGCCAGCAGCCAAGAGGTTTCGAGGTCGGAGACCCAGTACTTC	CASSQEVSRSETQYF
TRBV7-3	TRBD1	-	TRBJ2-1	TGTGCCAGCAGCCCGGACAGGTACAATGAGCAGTTCTTC	CASSPDRYNEQFF
TRBV4-1	-	-	TRBJ2-2	TGCGCCAGCAGCCCTACCCAGGGGACCGGGGAGCTGTTTTTT	CASSPTQGTGELFF
TRBV5-5	-	-	TRBJ1-1	TGTGCCAGCAGCTTACCATCAGGGGTCAACACTGAAGCTTTCTTT	CASSLPSGVNTEAFF
TRBV29-1	-	once	TRBJ1-1	TGCAGCGTTGGGGGGCGCGGGACTGAAGCTTTCTTT	CSVGGRGTEAFF
TRBV27	-	once	TRBJ1-4	TGTGCCAGCAGTTTACTTGGGAGGTCAACTAATGAAAAACTGTTTTTT	CASSLLGRSTNEKLFF
TRBV19	TRBD1	once	TRBJ2-1	TGTGCCAGTAGTATCCGGCAGGGGGTGACCCAAGGGCAGTTCTTC	CASSIRQGVTQGQFF
TRBV15	TRBD1	-	TRBJ2-2	TGTGCCACCAGCAGAGGGGCGATCGGAGGGACAGGGGCCGGGGAGCTGTTTTTT	CATSRGAIGGTGAGELFF
TRBV30	TRBD1	few	TRBJ1-6	TGTGCCTGGAGTGTGGGCGGGACAGGGGTGTCACCCCTCCACTTT	CAWSVGGTGVSPLHF
TRBV5-1	-	-	TRBJ2-1	TGCGCCAGCAGCTTGGCAGGGTTGGATGAGCAGTTCTTC	CASSLAGLDEQFF
TRBV10-1	-	-	TRBJ2-1	TGCGCCAGCAGTGAGTATGCGGATTCCTACAATGAGCAGTTCTTC	CASSEYADSYNEQFF